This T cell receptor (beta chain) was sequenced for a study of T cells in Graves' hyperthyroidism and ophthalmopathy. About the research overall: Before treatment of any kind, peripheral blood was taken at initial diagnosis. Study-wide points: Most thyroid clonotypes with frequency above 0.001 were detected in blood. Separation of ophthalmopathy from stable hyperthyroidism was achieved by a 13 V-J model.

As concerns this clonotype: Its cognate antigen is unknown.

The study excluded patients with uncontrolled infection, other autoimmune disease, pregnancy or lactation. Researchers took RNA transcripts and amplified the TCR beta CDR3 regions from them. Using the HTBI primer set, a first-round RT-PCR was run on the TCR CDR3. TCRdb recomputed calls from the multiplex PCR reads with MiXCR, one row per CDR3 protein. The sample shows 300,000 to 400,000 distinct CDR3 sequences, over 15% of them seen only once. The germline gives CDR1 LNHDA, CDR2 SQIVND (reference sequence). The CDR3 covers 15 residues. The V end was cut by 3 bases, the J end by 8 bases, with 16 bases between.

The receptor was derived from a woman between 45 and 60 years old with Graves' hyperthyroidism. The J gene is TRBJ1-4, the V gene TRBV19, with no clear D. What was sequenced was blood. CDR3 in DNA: TGTGCCAGTAGTATTCGAGCCTGGGAACGGGAAAAACTGTTTTTT. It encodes CASSIRAWEREKLFF.